This is a list of T cell receptor beta chains from one sample in a study of regulatory T cells in long-lasting Graves disease. TCRdb recomputed calls from the multiplex PCR reads with MiXCR, one row per CDR3 protein. Among hundreds of thousands of distinct CDR3 sequences, about 16% were seen once, and the ten largest hold approximately 12%. The sample was also reused in another study, on T cells in Graves' hyperthyroidism and ophthalmopathy.

Sequenced here: peripheral blood mononuclear cells (PBMCs), sampled at new diagnosis, from a patient treated with antithyroid drugs. Every receptor here comes from a man aged 18 to 30 with Graves disease. Both conserved end residues are part of each CDR3. D genes are given only for firm matches. Clone size, where shown, is once, few, many, or a class for clones that have expanded.

d_call clone_size j_call v_call cdr3_nt cdr3_aa
. . TRBJ2-7 TRBV20-1 TGCAGTGCTAGAGCCGGACAAACGACCTACGAGCAGTACTTC CSARAGQTTYEQYF
. few TRBJ1-5 TRBV25-1 TGTGCCAGCAGTGGAACAGGGCCGTATCAGCCCCAGCATTTT CASSGTGPYQPQHF
TRBD1 many TRBJ2-7 TRBV6-1 TGTGCCAGCAGTGAAGATTTGGGCCAGGGGGCAAGGGAGCAGTACTTC CASSEDLGQGAREQYF
. . TRBJ2-2 TRBV10-2 TGCGCCAGCAGTGAGTCCGGGAACACCGGGGAGCTGTTTTTT CASSESGNTGELFF
. many TRBJ1-5 TRBV12-3/TRBV12-4 TGTGCCAGCAGCTCAGGGGATGGCAATCAGCCCCAGCATTTT CASSSGDGNQPQHF
. many TRBJ1-2 TRBV6-5 TGTGCCAGCAGTTACTCGATAAGTTACTATGGCTACACCTTC CASSYSISYYGYTF
. many TRBJ2-7 TRBV7-9 TGTGCCAGCAGCTTAGGGGGCGGGGCCTACGAGCAGTACTTC CASSLGGGAYEQYF
TRBD1 . TRBJ2-7 TRBV7-8 TGTGCCAGCAGCCCCGGGACAGGGAGGACGTTGCAGTACTTC CASSPGTGRTLQYF
. many TRBJ1-2 TRBV3-1 TGTGCCAGCAGCCCCACGCAAACCAACTATGGCTACACCTTC CASSPTQTNYGYTF
. many TRBJ2-5 TRBV6-1 TGTGCCAGCAGTATCGGGGAGACCCAGTACTTC CASSIGETQYF
TRBD2 many TRBJ2-7 TRBV6-2/TRBV6-3 TGTGCCAGCAGTTACACCGGGACTAGCGGTCACTACGAGCAGTACTTC CASSYTGTSGHYEQYF
TRBD2 many TRBJ2-1 TRBV12-3/TRBV12-4 TGTGCCAGCAGTGACCGGGGCGGGAGCTCCTACAATGAGCAGTTCTTC CASSDRGGSSYNEQFF
. many TRBJ2-3 TRBV7-8 TGTGCCAGCAGCTTATGGTATTCAGATACGCAGTATTTT CASSLWYSDTQYF
. . TRBJ1-2 TRBV20-1 TGCAGTGCCCCGACCCTGGCCCACTATGGCTACACCTTC CSAPTLAHYGYTF
TRBD1 many TRBJ2-5 TRBV30 TGTGCCTGGAGTGTAGGGGGACAGGGAAGAGAGACCCAGTACTTC CAWSVGGQGRETQYF
. many TRBJ2-7 TRBV5-1 TGTGCCAGCAGCTTATTAGGGTTCGAGCAGTACTTC CASSLLGFEQYF
. few TRBJ1-1 TRBV19 TGTGCCAGTAGTATTGGTCGCGGGGATCGGGTCACTGAAGCTTTCTTT CASSIGRGDRVTEAFF
TRBD2 few TRBJ2-7 TRBV19 TGTGCCAGTAGCTCCTATAGCGGGAGGGCACCAGGCGAGCAGTACTTC CASSSYSGRAPGEQYF
TRBD2 . TRBJ2-7 TRBV7-2 TGTGCCAGCAGCGCGCGGGAGAGAGGTCGTTACGAGCAGTACTTC CASSARERGRYEQYF
TRBD1 few TRBJ2-1 TRBV3-1 TGTGCCAGCAGTAGAACAGGGGACCCCCAGAATGAGCAGTTCTTC CASSRTGDPQNEQFF
TRBD2 . TRBJ2-3 TRBV3-1 TGTGCCAGCAGCCAAGCGGGATGGGGGGGGGACGAAGCAGATACGCAGTATTTT CASSQAGWGGDEADTQYF
TRBD1 many TRBJ2-1 TRBV6-5 TGTGCCAGCAGTTACTCCAGGACAGGGCATGAGCAGTTCTTC CASSYSRTGHEQFF